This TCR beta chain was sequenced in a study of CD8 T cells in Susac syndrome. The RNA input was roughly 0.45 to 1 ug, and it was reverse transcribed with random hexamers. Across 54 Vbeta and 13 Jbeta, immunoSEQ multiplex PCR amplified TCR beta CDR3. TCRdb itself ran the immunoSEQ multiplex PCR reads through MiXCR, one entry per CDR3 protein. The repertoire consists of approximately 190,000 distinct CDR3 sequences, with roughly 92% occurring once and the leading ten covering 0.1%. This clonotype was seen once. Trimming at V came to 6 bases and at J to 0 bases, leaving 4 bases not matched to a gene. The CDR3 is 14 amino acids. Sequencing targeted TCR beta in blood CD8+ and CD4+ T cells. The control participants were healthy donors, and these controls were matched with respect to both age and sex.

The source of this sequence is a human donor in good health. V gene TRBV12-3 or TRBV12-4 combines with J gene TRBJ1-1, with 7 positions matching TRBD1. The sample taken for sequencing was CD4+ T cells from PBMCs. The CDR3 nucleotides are TGTGCCAGCAGCACAGGGGCCATGAACACTGAAGCTTTCTTT. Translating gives CASSTGAMNTEAFF.